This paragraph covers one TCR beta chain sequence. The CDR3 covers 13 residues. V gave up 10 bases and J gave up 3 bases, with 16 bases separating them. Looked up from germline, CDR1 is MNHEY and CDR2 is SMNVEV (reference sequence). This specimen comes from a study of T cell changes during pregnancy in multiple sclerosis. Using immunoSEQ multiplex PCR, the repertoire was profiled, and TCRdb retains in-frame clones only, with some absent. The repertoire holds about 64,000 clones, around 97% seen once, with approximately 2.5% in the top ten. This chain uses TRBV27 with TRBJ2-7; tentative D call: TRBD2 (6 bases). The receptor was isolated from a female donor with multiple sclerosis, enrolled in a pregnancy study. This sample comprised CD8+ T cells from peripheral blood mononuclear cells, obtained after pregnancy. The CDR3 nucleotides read TGTGCCACGACCGGAGGGCCGAGCTACGAGCAGTACTTC. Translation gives CATTGGPSYEQYF.